This T cell receptor beta chain comes out of a study of radiation and T cells in renal cell carcinoma. As for the study in general: Nephrectomy followed 15 Gy stereotactic body radiation by 4 weeks. Overall study results and limits: In blood, top tumor clones expanded by 2 weeks, shrinking by 4.

Indicated time point: blood 2 weeks post-SBRT. Treatment indicated: 15 Gy SBRT to primary tumor, nephrectomy 4 weeks later. After SBRT, blood was collected at 2 and 4 weeks, plus baseline. CDR3 length: 14 amino acids. Deletions cut 6 bases from V and 1 base from J, with 12 bases between. From germline, CDR1 is MNHEY and CDR2 SVGAGI. This table comes from immunoSEQ multiplex PCR, and its TCRdb copy is limited to in-frame clones, with some not included. The sample records 100,000 to 150,000 clones, 85% to 90% being singletons. A single count supports this clone. Antigen specificity is unknown. The sample consisted of blood, taken from a patient whose treatment included radiotherapy and nephrectomy. This clonotype originated in a woman aged 70-85 years with renal cell carcinoma. This chain joins TRBV6-5 and TRBJ1-2, with D maybe TRBD1 (5 bases). The CDR3 sequence is CASREGIYNYGYTF. The CDR3, as DNA: TGTGCCAGCAGGGAGGGGATTTATAACTATGGCTACACCTTC.